A single sample gave rise to the 14 T cell receptor beta chains below, sequenced in a study of T cell responses to AZD1222 COVID-19 vaccine. Produced via immunoSEQ multiplex PCR; TCRdb's table is partial and in-frame only. The sample lists 150,000 or so clones, 90% seen once, with about 20% in the top ten. The sample in question was peripheral blood, obtained on day 0 of AZD1222 vaccination. Receptors were obtained from an adult in good health.

This chain uses TRBV7-9 with TRBJ2-3; D may be TRBD2 (6 bases). V was clipped by 6 bases and J by 6 bases, with 13 bases between them. Germline CDR1 is SEHNR and CDR2 is FQNEAQ (reference sequence). The CDR3 has 13 residues. The DNA of the CDR3 is TGTGCCAGCAGTTCGGGACTTTCGGATACGCAGTATTTT. It translates to CASSSGLSDTQYF.

This clone was detected only once. The genes are TRBV5-5 and TRBJ2-7; 12 bases are shared with TRBD2. V lost 3 bases to trimming and J lost 6 bases; unmatched junction nucleotides: 16. CDR1 and CDR2 from the germline V gene are SGHKS and YYEKEE (reference sequence). The CDR3 extends over 18 amino acids. The CDR3 sequence is CASSSTGHYSTSGGEQYF. The CDR3 nucleotides read TGTGCCAGCAGCTCAACGGGACACTACTCGACTAGCGGGGGCGAGCAGTACTTC. The variable domain in full, with the rest retrieved from reference TRBV5-5 and TRBJ2-7, is DAGVTQSPTHLIKTRGQQVTLRCSPISGHKSVSWYQQVLGQGPQFIFQYYEKEERGRGNFPDRFSARQFPNYSSELNVNALLLGDSALYLCASSSTGHYSTSGGEQYFGPGTRLTVT.

V usage is TRBV9 and J usage is TRBJ2-5; 8 bases are shared with TRBD1. Germline V CDR1 and CDR2: SGDLS, YYNGEE. The CDR3 spans 15 residues. The trim removed 4 bases at V and 3 bases at J, leaving 8 bases unmatched. Here the CDR3 DNA reads TGTGCCAGCAGCACCCCAGGGGGCGGGAAAGAGACCCAGTACTTC. It encodes CASSTPGGGKETQYF.

This rearrangement joins TRBV27 to TRBJ1-2, with 7 bases fitting TRBD1. CDR3 length equals 14 residues. J gave up 4 bases and V 5 bases, and 7 bases lay outside the gene matches. The germline V gene has CDR1 MNHEY and CDR2 SMNVEV (reference sequence). CDR3 loop: CASSLDRVTYGYTF. In DNA form, the CDR3 reads TGTGCCAGCAGTCTCGACAGGGTCACCTATGGCTACACCTTC.

V is TRBV28 and J is TRBJ1-6, with no clear D. The CDR3 has 13 amino acids. CDR1 is MDHEN, CDR2 SYDVKM, per germline. V was cut by 3 bases and J by 5 bases, with 5 bases left in between. The CDR3 reads CASSFRDNSPLHF. CDR3 in DNA: TGTGCCAGCAGTTTCCGGGATAATTCACCCCTCCACTTT.

V usage is TRBV24-1 and J usage is TRBJ2-2; D gene uncertain. V was pared by 4 bases and J by 5 bases, with 7 bases between. Germline CDR1 and CDR2: KGHDR and SFDVKD. This CDR3 spans 13 amino acids. The CDR3 here is CATSELRTGELFF. CDR3 DNA sequence: TGTGCCACCAGTGAATTGAGAACCGGGGAGCTGTTTTTT.

The rearrangement links TRBV12-3 or TRBV12-4 to TRBJ2-2; the D call may be TRBD1 or TRBD2 (5 bases each). This CDR3 comprises 13 residues. Trimming took off 7 bases at V and 8 bases at J, with 14 bases between the two ends. CDR3 DNA sequence: TGTGCCAGCAAGGGGACGGTTTTGGGGGAGCTGTTTTTT. Translated, it gives CASKGTVLGELFF.

This clone appeared a single time. The same CDR3 also results from other DNA sequences found in this sample. The chain links TRBV29-1 to TRBJ1-2, with D hard to call. CDR3 size: 11 residues. Deletions cut 4 bases from V and 4 bases from J, with 7 bases between. CDR1 is SQVTM, CDR2 ANQGSEA, per germline. This chain's CDR3 is CSVGQSYGYTF. CDR3 nucleotide sequence: TGCAGCGTTGGGCAATCCTATGGCTACACCTTC.

The chain carries TRBV20-1 and TRBJ2-5; D gene uncertain. Germline V gene data show CDR1 as DFQATT and CDR2 as SNEGSKA (reference sequence). The V end lost 6 bases, the J end lost 5 bases, and 10 bases lay between the germline ends. This CDR3 spans 11 amino acids. CDR3 in DNA: TGCAGTGCCAGGAAAGGGGAGACCCAGTACTTC. Its protein product is CSARKGETQYF.

The J gene is TRBJ2-3, the V gene TRBV9; 10 bases are a match to TRBD1. CDR3 size: 20 residues. Per germline, CDR1 SGDLS and CDR2 YYNGEE. The V and J ends lost 2 bases and 4 bases, in that order; junction bases with no gene match: 19. The CDR3 region has the DNA TGTGCCAGCAGCGTTGTAGGGCGAGGGACAGGGGTTAATTCGGCAGATACGCAGTATTTT. Translated, it gives CASSVVGRGTGVNSADTQYF. Drawing the rest from reference TRBV9 and TRBJ2-3, the complete variable domain is DSGVTQTPKHLITATGQRVTLRCSPRSGDLSVYWYQQSLDQGLQFLIQYYNGEERAKGNILERFSAQQFPDLHSELNLSSLELGDSALYFCASSVVGRGTGVNSADTQYFGPGTRLTVL.

J is TRBJ2-7 and V is TRBV9; maybe TRBD2 (5 bases). The V gene lost 4 bases and the J gene lost 6 bases, with 14 bases spanning the gap. Germline CDR1 is SGDLS and CDR2 is YYNGEE. CDR3 size: 13 residues. CDR3 DNA sequence: TGTGCCAGCAGCACCCATCGGACTGCCGAGCAGTACTTC. Encoded protein: CASSTHRTAEQYF.

The chain has TRBV15 and TRBJ1-4, with TRBD1 as a possible D gene (5 bases). The CDR3 is 16 amino acids. The V and J ends lost 0 bases and 7 bases respectively, with 15 bases between them. The V gene's germline CDR1 is LNHNV and CDR2 YYDKDF (reference sequence). The CDR3 nucleotides read TGTGCCACCAGCAGAGAGGTGGGCAAGGGGAGTGAAAAACTGTTTTTT. Amino acid sequence: CATSREVGKGSEKLFF. Looking up the rest from reference TRBV15 and TRBJ1-4 gives the full variable domain: DAMVIQNPRYQVTQFGKPVTLSCSQTLNHNVMYWYQQKSSQAPKLLFHYYDKDFNNEADTPDNFQSRRPNTSFCFLDIRSPGLGDTAMYLCATSREVGKGSEKLFFGSGTQLSVL.

This chain uses TRBV6-1 with TRBJ1-5; no reliable D call. The V end was cut by 1 base, the J end by 7 bases, with 5 bases between. The CDR3 is made up of 12 amino acids. Germline loops: CDR1 MNHNS, CDR2 SASEGT. CDR3 region: CASSEGGQPQHF. The CDR3 nucleotides are TGTGCCAGCAGTGAAGGGGGACAGCCCCAGCATTTT.

V usage is TRBV10-3 and J usage is TRBJ2-3; 9 nucleotides line up with TRBD1. Per germline, CDR1 ENHRY and CDR2 SYGVKD. The V gene end was trimmed by 4 bases and the J gene end by 4 bases; junction bases not matched to a gene: 6. The CDR3 loop spans 15 amino acids. CDR3 DNA: TGTGCCATCAGTGCCTCCGGGACAGGGTCAGATACGCAGTATTTT. This gives the protein CAISASGTGSDTQYF.